Listed here are 24 T cell receptor beta chains from one sample, sequenced in a study of blood T cells in healthy people across ages. A second PCR, run for about 7 to 11 cycles, used a sample-barcoded 5' primer plus a J-beta primer mix. TCRdb analysed the 5' RACE reads with MiXCR anew, one entry per CDR3 protein. Of 700,000 to 850,000 distinct CDR3 sequences detected, about 48% appear once; the ten largest clones hold roughly two fifths. The sample taken for sequencing was blood. The receptors originated from an older man in good health.

The chain links TRBV9 to TRBJ2-7, with a possible D match to TRBD2 (6 bases). CDR1 and CDR2 from the germline V gene are SGDLS and YYNGEE. This CDR3 contains 14 residues. Trimming stripped 5 bases from V and 3 bases from J, with 15 bases between. CDR3 sequence: CASSPGLLYYEQYF. DNA of the CDR3: TGTGCCAGCAGTCCGGGACTCTTATACTACGAGCAGTACTTC.

This chain connects TRBV3-1 to TRBJ1-2; D remains ambiguous. Deletions cut 1 base from V and 4 bases from J, with 10 bases between. Germline CDR1 reads LGHDT; CDR2 reads YNNKEL (reference sequence). The length of the CDR3 is 14 residues. DNA for the CDR3: TGTGCCAGCAGCCAAGGGAGGCTACTCTATGGCTACACCTTC. Translating gives CASSQGRLLYGYTF.

The chain is built from TRBV5-1 and TRBJ2-1; D is perhaps TRBD2 (5 bases). Between the trimmed V and J ends, which lost 2 bases and 8 bases, there was a span of 8 bases. The CDR3 is 12 amino acids. Germline assignment: CDR1 SGHRS and CDR2 YFSETQ. This chain's CDR3 is CASSFGVDEQFF. The DNA of the CDR3 is TGCGCCAGCAGCTTCGGGGTAGATGAGCAGTTCTTC.

This clonotype turned up a few times. J is TRBJ2-6 and V is TRBV20-1; D is possibly TRBD2 (6 bases). V gave up 3 bases and J gave up 2 bases, with 8 bases separating them. The CDR3 runs to 14 residues. CDR1 DFQATT and CDR2 SNEGSKA come from the germline V gene (reference sequence). The CDR3 sequence is CSARAGTGANVLTF. CDR3 DNA: TGCAGTGCTAGGGCGGGGACTGGGGCCAACGTCCTGACTTTC.

This clonotype was detected only a few times. The chain combines TRBV29-1 with TRBJ2-4, with D maybe TRBD2 (6 bases). CDR3 size: 11 residues. Germline-derived CDR1 and CDR2 are SQVTM and ANQGSEA. Trimming shortened V by 7 bases and J by 7 bases, and 11 bases separated the two germline ends. CDR3 in DNA: TGCAGCGCACAGGAGGGGAACATTCAGTACTTC. This codes for CSAQEGNIQYF.

The chain has TRBV2 and TRBJ2-3; D remains ambiguous. V gave up 3 bases and J gave up 8 bases, with 6 bases separating them. Per germline, CDR1 SNHLY and CDR2 FYNNEI. The CDR3 extends over 11 amino acids. This chain's CDR3 is CASSEYGTQYF. The CDR3, as DNA: TGTGCCAGCAGTGAGTACGGTACGCAGTATTTT.

The chain is built from TRBV29-1 and TRBJ2-5; D gene ambiguous. Germline V gives CDR1 SQVTM, CDR2 ANQGSEA. The length of the CDR3 is 12 residues. V was cut by 4 bases and J by 2 bases, with 8 bases left in between. The CDR3 DNA follows: TGCAGCGTTGGGGAAATACAAGAGACCCAGTACTTC. Its translation: CSVGEIQETQYF.

This chain joins TRBV11-2 and TRBJ2-4; tentative D call: TRBD2 (5 bases). The DNA matches TRBJ2-7 better at its end, which makes the J call doubtful. The germline V gene has CDR1 SGHAT and CDR2 FQNNGV. There are 14 residues in the CDR3. The CDR3 coding sequence is TGTGCCAGCAGCTTGCAGACGGGGATCTACGAGCAGTACTTC. Its translation: CASSLQTGIYEQYF.

The gene calls are TRBV5-1 and TRBJ2-6, with D perhaps assigned TRBD1 or TRBD2 (5 bases each). Germline-derived CDR1 and CDR2 are SGHRS and YFSETQ. The CDR3 has 16 amino acids. Trimming pared 7 bases from V and 0 bases from J, leaving 14 bases between. The CDR3 DNA follows: TGCGCCAGCGGCCGGGACGGAGGCTCTGGGGCCAACGTCCTGACTTTC. Translated, it gives CASGRDGGSGANVLTF.

The J gene is TRBJ2-7, the V gene TRBV3-1; the match to TRBD1 covers 9 bases. The DNA matches TRBJ2-5 better at its end, which makes the J call doubtful. Germline CDR1 and CDR2: LGHDT and YNNKEL (reference sequence). The CDR3 is 15 residues long. Here the CDR3 reads CASSPGQGYTETQYF. The CDR3 nucleotides read TGTGCCAGCAGCCCGGGACAGGGTTATACAGAGACCCAGTACTTC.

V usage is TRBV18 and J usage is TRBJ2-5; maybe TRBD2 (5 bases). The CDR3 consists of 13 residues. Germline CDR1 is KGHSH and CDR2 is LQKENI. V was pared by 3 bases and J by 11 bases, with 16 bases between. CDR3 in DNA: TGTGCCAGCTCACCTTTTCGAGGGCCGTTGCAGTACTTC. It is translated as CASSPFRGPLQYF.

This clonotype was counted only a few times. The V gene is TRBV7-6, the J gene TRBJ1-4; TRBD1 matches 9 bases. Trimming took 4 bases from V and 6 from J; bases not matched to a gene: 6. The germline gives CDR1 SGHVS, CDR2 FNYEAQ. The CDR3 consists of 15 residues. The CDR3, as DNA: TGTGCCAGCAGCTCGTCCGGGACAGGGCATGAAAAACTGTTTTTT. Its protein product is CASSSSGTGHEKLFF.

The table lists this clonotype with a few counts. V is TRBV24-1 and J is TRBJ2-5; D possibly corresponds to TRBD2 (6 bases). Germline CDR1 KGHDR, CDR2 SFDVKD. V gave up 4 bases and J gave up 5 bases, with 10 bases separating them. The CDR3 has 13 residues. CDR3 amino acids: CATSERDFETQYF. Here the CDR3 DNA reads TGTGCCACCAGTGAGAGGGACTTCGAGACCCAGTACTTC.

The chain couples TRBV12-3 or TRBV12-4 to TRBJ1-1; no clear D gene. Trimming left V 5 bases short and J 4 bases short, with 14 bases between. This CDR3 contains 14 residues. The CDR3 reads CASSPIGGFTEAFF. In nucleotides, the CDR3 is TGTGCCAGCAGTCCGATTGGCGGGTTCACTGAAGCTTTCTTT.

This chain connects TRBV2 to TRBJ2-3, with 8 bases that match TRBD1. V lost 8 bases, J lost 4 bases, and 8 bases stayed unmatched. Germline CDR1 and CDR2: SNHLY and FYNNEI. This CDR3 spans 14 amino acids. CDR3 protein: CASSRQGISDTQYF. The CDR3 coding sequence is TGTGCCAGCTCCCGACAGGGGATCTCAGATACGCAGTATTTT.

The chain links TRBV12-3 or TRBV12-4 to TRBJ1-2; 11 nucleotides line up with TRBD1. The ends lost 6 bases at V and 5 bases at J; junction bases unmatched: 8. This CDR3 has 15 residues. Written as DNA, the CDR3 is TGTGCCAGCAGCCTGCACGGGACAGGGGGTTATGGCTACACCTTC. Its protein product is CASSLHGTGGYGYTF.

V usage is TRBV2 and J usage is TRBJ1-2, with 8 bases identical to TRBD1. This CDR3 has 14 amino acids. The V segment lost 8 bases and the J segment 4 bases; nucleotides outside the gene matches: 9. CDR1 is SNHLY, CDR2 FYNNEI, per germline. Written as DNA, the CDR3 is TGTGCCAGCGAGAGGACAGGGAGTAGCTATGGCTACACCTTC. This codes for CASERTGSSYGYTF. Drawing the rest from reference TRBV2 and TRBJ1-2, the complete variable domain is EPEVTQTPSHQVTQMGQEVILRCVPISNHLYFYWYRQILGQKVEFLVSFYNNEISEKSEIFDDQFSVERPDGSNFTLKIRSTKLEDSAMYFCASERTGSSYGYTFGSGTRLTVV.

The genes are TRBV10-3 and TRBJ2-2; 10 bases match TRBD1. This CDR3 comprises 17 residues. V was clipped by 8 bases and J by 3 bases; unmatched bases: 12. In germline, CDR1 is ENHRY, CDR2 SYGVKD. CDR3 residues: CAIGVGQGKGYTGELFF. The CDR3 DNA follows: TGTGCCATCGGTGTGGGACAGGGGAAGGGCTACACCGGGGAGCTGTTTTTT.

Turning to this clonotype: An end of the junction does not agree with germline; a read error may underlie this. This chain joins TRBV7-2 and TRBJ2-7; 8 bases are shared with TRBD2. This CDR3 spans 14 amino acids. CDR1 and CDR2 (germline): SGHTA, FQGNSA. CDR3 nucleotides: TGTGCCAGCAGCCCCCGGACTAGCTCCTTCGAGCAGTACTTC. Amino acid sequence: CASSPRTSSFEQYF.

The rearrangement joins TRBV7-2 to TRBJ2-3; the D is unclear. Trimming removed 1 base at V and 4 bases at J, with 6 bases between. The CDR3 has 13 residues. Germline loops: CDR1 SGHTA, CDR2 FQGNSA. As DNA, the CDR3 is TGTGCCAGCAGCTTAGGGATGGCAGATACGCAGTATTTT. This gives the protein CASSLGMADTQYF.

The chain uses TRBV9 and TRBJ1-1; perhaps TRBD1 as D (5 bases). V was pared by 3 bases and J by 4 bases, with 13 bases between. Germline CDR1 reads SGDLS; CDR2 reads YYNGEE. The CDR3 has 14 residues. In DNA, the CDR3 is TGTGCCAGCAGCGCGCAGGGATGGGGCACTGAAGCTTTCTTT. It yields the protein CASSAQGWGTEAFF.

This chain joins TRBV24-1 and TRBJ2-6; weak D call: TRBD1 (6 bases). Trimming pared 8 bases from V and 0 bases from J, leaving 16 bases between. Germline CDR1 KGHDR, CDR2 SFDVKD. This CDR3 is built from 17 residues. The CDR3 nucleotides read TGTGCCACCATATGCACAGGGTTCCCCTCTGGGGCCAACGTCCTGACTTTC. It codes for CATICTGFPSGANVLTF.

The rearrangement uses TRBV29-1 and TRBJ1-2; D perhaps matches TRBD1 (6 bases). Germline CDR1 and CDR2: SQVTM and ANQGSEA. The length of the CDR3 is 12 residues. Between the trimmed V and J ends, which lost 4 bases and 6 bases, there was a span of 12 bases. CDR3 coding DNA: TGCAGCGTTGGGGGGCGAATGGATGGCTACACCTTC. It translates to CSVGGRMDGYTF.

This clonotype was counted ten times or more. A much larger clone sits a single nucleotide away, making a read error possible. The chain combines TRBV29-1 with TRBJ2-7; weak D call: TRBD2 (5 bases). Germline values: CDR1 SQVTM, CDR2 ANQGSEA. There are 14 residues in the CDR3. V lost 1 base and J 0 bases, leaving 10 bases between the germline ends. In DNA, the CDR3 is TGCAGCGTTGAAGCCAGAGCGGACTCCTACGAGCAGTACTTC. Translation: CSVEARADSYEQYF.